Below are 28 T cell receptor beta chains sequenced from a single sample in a study of blood T cell repertoires in COVID-19. Generated by immunoSEQ multiplex PCR, the TCRdb table keeps only in-frame clones and is missing some. The sample holds 63,000 or so clones, roughly nine tenths seen once. Material for sequencing was peripheral blood. Source of these receptors: a man between 60 and 75 years old with acute or convalescent COVID-19.

This clone was counted once. The CDR3 nucleotides are TGTGCCAGCAAGGTGGCAGGGGAGCAGTACTTC. Residues: CASKVAGEQYF. The chain recombines TRBV2 with TRBJ2-7, with D possibly TRBD1 on 5 matching bases. V lost 7 bases to trimming and J lost 7 bases, with 11 bases between them. CDR1 and CDR2 from the germline V gene are SNHLY and FYNNEI. CDR3 size: 11 residues.

The chain recombines TRBV7-3 with TRBJ2-5; 8 bases align to TRBD2. After removal of 2 bases from V and 4 bases from J, the junction contained 6 bases not matched to a gene. The CDR3 is made up of 15 amino acids. Germline V gene lookup returns CDR1 SGHTA and CDR2 FQGTGA. The CDR3 DNA sequence: TGTGCCAGCAGCTTAGGAGCGGGGGTTCTAGAGACCCAGTACTTC. Residues: CASSLGAGVLETQYF.

The rearrangement joins TRBV12-3 or TRBV12-4 to TRBJ2-7; no clear D gene. The V end was cut by 5 bases, the J end by 2 bases, with 10 bases between. CDR3 length: 13 amino acids. CDR3 in amino acids: CASSLPPPYEQYF. The CDR3, as DNA: TGTGCCAGCAGTCTTCCCCCCCCCTACGAGCAGTACTTC.

The chain joins TRBV7-2 to TRBJ1-5; D unresolved. V was clipped by 5 bases and J by 4 bases, with 12 bases between them. The CDR3 is 14 residues long. Germline V gene data show CDR1 as SGHTA and CDR2 as FQGNSA. CDR3 residues: CASSPQTVNQPQHF. CDR3 coding DNA: TGTGCCAGCAGCCCTCAAACTGTAAATCAGCCCCAGCATTTT.

This clone was seen more than once but under ten times. The rearrangement links TRBV6-5 to TRBJ1-1; maybe TRBD1 (6 bases). V was cut by 3 bases and J by 4 bases, with 18 bases left in between. CDR3 size: 16 residues. In germline, CDR1 is MNHEY, CDR2 SVGAGI. The CDR3 DNA is TGTGCCAGCAGTTATATAAGCAGGGGTTTTTCCACTGAAGCTTTCTTT. Encoded protein: CASSYISRGFSTEAFF.

This clone has a single count. The chain has TRBV19 and TRBJ2-6; TRBD1 might be the D (6 bases). The germline gives CDR1 LNHDA, CDR2 SQIVND (reference sequence). CDR3 length equals 16 residues. V was cut by 8 bases and J by 2 bases, with 16 bases left in between. The CDR3 DNA reads TGTGCCAGTTCCAGAGGGGGTTTTGCTGGGGCCAACGTCCTGACTTTC. This gives the protein CASSRGGFAGANVLTF.

This rearrangement joins TRBV19 to TRBJ1-5; D is ambiguous. The CDR3 spans 16 residues. The germline V and J ends were trimmed by 1 base and 4 bases, with 14 bases remaining between them. Germline V gene data show CDR1 as LNHDA and CDR2 as SQIVND (reference sequence). CDR3 amino acids: CASSIVAGGGNQPQHF. CDR3 sequence (DNA): TGTGCCAGTAGTATAGTTGCAGGTGGCGGGAATCAGCCCCAGCATTTT.

The chain links TRBV18 to TRBJ2-7, with D possibly TRBD1 on 5 matching bases. From germline, CDR1 is KGHSH and CDR2 LQKENI. The CDR3 runs to 14 residues. V lost 2 bases and J 7 bases, leaving 15 bases between the germline ends. CDR3 in amino acids: CASSPIRQGDEQYF. The CDR3 nucleotides read TGTGCCAGCTCACCAATCCGCCAGGGTGATGAGCAGTACTTC.

The chain combines TRBV24-1 with TRBJ2-5; 9 positions agree with TRBD1. This CDR3 is built from 15 residues. Germline assignment: CDR1 KGHDR and CDR2 SFDVKD. The V gene end was trimmed by 4 bases and the J gene end by 4 bases; junction bases not matched to a gene: 6. CDR3 nucleotides: TGTGCCACCAGTGACCCCGGGACAGGGACAGAGACCCAGTACTTC. Its protein is CATSDPGTGTETQYF.

The J gene is TRBJ1-6, the V gene TRBV6-1; D not resolved. V lost 3 bases, J lost 7 bases, and 16 bases lay in between. CDR1 MNHNS and CDR2 SASEGT come from the germline V gene. CDR3 length equals 16 residues. The CDR3 nucleotides are TGTGCCAGCAGTGAGAGAGTATCTAGACCAAATTCACCCCTCCACTTT. Protein: CASSERVSRPNSPLHF.

The rearrangement joins TRBV19 to TRBJ2-3; D is unresolved. The CDR3 runs 14 residues. Germline V gives CDR1 LNHDA, CDR2 SQIVND (reference sequence). Trimming took off 4 bases at V and 3 bases at J, with 11 bases between the two ends. The CDR3 DNA reads TGTGCCAGTAGTACTTCTGGCTTTACAGATACGCAGTATTTT. This sequence encodes CASSTSGFTDTQYF.

The chain couples TRBV1 to TRBJ1-3; the table's TRBD1 call for D was not verified on the DNA. TRBV1 is marked as a pseudogene. This CDR3 is 16 amino acids long. The CDR3, as DNA: TGCACCAGCAGCCGGAACAGTCCCACCTCTGGAAACACCATATATTTT. As protein: CTSSRNSPTSGNTIYF.

The V gene is TRBV9, the J gene TRBJ1-1, with TRBD1 matching over 8 bases. CDR1 and CDR2 from the germline V gene are SGDLS and YYNGEE. The J segment lost 2 bases and the V segment lost 4 bases, leaving 4 bases of the junction unmatched. CDR3 size: 14 residues. Here the CDR3 reads CASSPDRGNTEAFF. The CDR3 DNA is TGTGCCAGCAGCCCAGACAGGGGTAACACTGAAGCTTTCTTT.

The chain carries TRBV2 and TRBJ1-6; possible D gene TRBD1, 5 bases. This CDR3 is 14 amino acids long. V was shortened by 1 base and J by 5 bases, with 6 bases between the two germline ends. Germline CDR1 SNHLY, CDR2 FYNNEI. CDR3 sequence (DNA): TGTGCCAGCAGTGAAGGCAGGGATAATTCACCCCTCCACTTT. Its protein is CASSEGRDNSPLHF.

The rearrangement uses TRBV7-9 and TRBJ2-3, with 12 bases lining up with TRBD2. The CDR3 loop spans 17 amino acids. After removal of 0 bases from V and 3 bases from J, the junction contained 4 bases not matched to a gene. CDR1 and CDR2 (germline): SEHNR, FQNEAQ (reference sequence). The CDR3 sequence is CASSLARGLAGTDTQYF. CDR3 DNA: TGTGCCAGCAGCTTAGCCCGTGGACTAGCGGGAACAGATACGCAGTATTTT.

This chain links TRBV21-1 with TRBJ2-7; the table gives TRBD2 as D, unverified against the DNA. TRBV21-1 is noted as a pseudogene. The CDR3 has 15 amino acids. CDR3 sequence: CASSKSTRGYYEQYF. The CDR3 DNA is TGTGCCAGCAGCAAGTCGACCCGGGGGTACTACGAGCAGTACTTC.

The gene calls are TRBV7-9 and TRBJ2-1; 12 bases are shared with TRBD2. Germline V gene sequence: CDR1 SEHNR, CDR2 FQNEAQ (reference sequence). The V gene end was trimmed by 4 bases and the J gene end by 4 bases; junction bases not matched to a gene: 8. This CDR3 has 17 amino acids. DNA of the CDR3: TGTGCCAGCAGCTCGACACCGACTAGCGGGGGATACAATGAGCAGTTCTTC. Protein sequence: CASSSTPTSGGYNEQFF.

Only one count was recorded for this clone. This chain uses TRBV9 with TRBJ2-1; D not certain. The CDR3 is 16 residues long. Trimming shortened V by 0 bases and J by 2 bases, and 12 bases separated the two germline ends. CDR1 is SGDLS, CDR2 YYNGEE, per germline. CDR3 amino acids: CASSVELTRAYNEQFF. In nucleotides, the CDR3 is TGTGCCAGCAGCGTAGAACTGACACGCGCCTACAATGAGCAGTTCTTC.

The CDR3, as DNA: TGTGCCAGCAGCGGGCCCGACAGGGAAGGGGCCTATAGCAATCAGCCCCAGCATTTT. Protein: CASSGPDREGAYSNQPQHF. This chain uses TRBV2 with TRBJ1-5; 7 nucleotides line up with TRBD1. After removal of 6 bases from V and 0 bases from J, the junction contained 17 bases not matched to a gene. The CDR3 is made up of 19 amino acids. Germline values: CDR1 SNHLY, CDR2 FYNNEI.

This rearrangement joins TRBV24-1 to TRBJ2-3; TRBD2 agrees at 7 bases. CDR3 length equals 16 residues. Unmatched junction bases numbered 7, after V lost 0 bases and J lost 5 bases. Germline CDR1 is KGHDR and CDR2 is SFDVKD. The chain's CDR3 is CATSDLGRGGGDTQYF. The CDR3 DNA follows: TGTGCCACCAGTGATTTGGGTAGGGGCGGGGGAGATACGCAGTATTTT.

This chain uses TRBV11-3 with TRBJ2-7, with 8 nucleotides matching TRBD1. The CDR3 has 14 residues. The V gene end was trimmed by 2 bases and the J gene end by 5 bases; junction bases not matched to a gene: 5. Germline CDR1 is SGHNT and CDR2 is YENEEA. CDR3 protein: CASSLRTGLHEQYF. CDR3 in DNA: TGTGCCAGCAGCTTAAGGACAGGGCTCCACGAGCAGTACTTC.

V is TRBV5-1 and J is TRBJ2-7, with D unclear. The V gene lost 0 bases and the J gene lost 5 bases, with 12 bases spanning the gap. This CDR3 has 14 residues. Looked up from germline, CDR1 is SGHRS and CDR2 is YFSETQ. CDR3 region: CASSLGSTIHEQYF. The CDR3 region has the DNA TGCGCCAGCAGCTTGGGTAGCACAATCCACGAGCAGTACTTC.

The count of this clone is one. The chain couples TRBV6-6 to TRBJ2-7; 10 nucleotides line up with TRBD1. Germline lookup yields CDR1 MNHNY and CDR2 SVGAGI (reference sequence). The CDR3 is 15 amino acids. V was pared by 4 bases and J by 3 bases, with 6 bases of the junction left unmatched. This chain's CDR3 is CASSFGQGGNYEQYF. Written as DNA, the CDR3 is TGTGCCAGCAGTTTTGGACAGGGGGGGAACTACGAGCAGTACTTC.

V gene TRBV3-1 (or the pseudogene TRBV3-2) combines with J gene TRBJ1-4, with TRBD1 matching over 9 bases. Losses at the gene ends were 0 bases for V and 7 bases for J; bases not matched to a gene: 9. From germline, CDR1 is LGHDT and CDR2 YNNKEL (reference sequence). The CDR3 has 17 amino acids. CDR3 in DNA: TGTGCCAGCAGCCAAGATACGACTAGGACAGGGGTTGAAAAACTGTTTTTT. It encodes CASSQDTTRTGVEKLFF.

The chain links TRBV9 to TRBJ1-1; TRBD1 matches at 7 bases. J was trimmed by 4 bases and V by 3 bases; bases with no gene match: 9. Germline V lookup: CDR1 SGDLS, CDR2 YYNGEE. This CDR3 is built from 15 residues. Written as DNA, the CDR3 is TGTGCCAGCAGCGCCCAGACAGGGCTGGTCACTGAAGCTTTCTTT. Translation gives CASSAQTGLVTEAFF. The entire variable domain, with the rest obtained from reference TRBV9 and TRBJ1-1, is as follows: DSGVTQTPKHLITATGQRVTLRCSPRSGDLSVYWYQQSLDQGLQFLIQYYNGEERAKGNILERFSAQQFPDLHSELNLSSLELGDSALYFCASSAQTGLVTEAFFGQGTRLTVV.

The gene calls are TRBV2 and TRBJ2-1; tentative D call: TRBD2 (5 bases). The CDR3 is 15 residues long. V gave up 2 bases and J gave up 1 base, with 9 bases separating them. Germline V gene data show CDR1 as SNHLY and CDR2 as FYNNEI. The CDR3 loop is CASSEYRGSYNEQFF. CDR3 nucleotides: TGTGCCAGCAGTGAATACAGAGGGTCCTACAATGAGCAGTTCTTC. The variable domain in full, with the rest retrieved from reference TRBV2 and TRBJ2-1, is EPEVTQTPSHQVTQMGQEVILRCVPISNHLYFYWYRQILGQKVEFLVSFYNNEISEKSEIFDDQFSVERPDGSNFTLKIRSTKLEDSAMYFCASSEYRGSYNEQFFGPGTRLTVL.

The chain joins TRBV6-5 to TRBJ1-2; perhaps TRBD1 as D (6 bases). V lost 8 bases and J 4 bases, leaving 20 bases between the germline ends. CDR1 and CDR2 from the germline V gene are MNHEY and SVGAGI. The CDR3 extends over 15 amino acids. The CDR3 nucleotides read TGTGCCAGCGAGCCCAGGGGAGATTCTTCCTATGGCTACACCTTC. Translating gives CASEPRGDSSYGYTF.

The gene calls are TRBV28 and TRBJ1-3; 9 positions agree with TRBD1. Germline V gene lookup returns CDR1 MDHEN and CDR2 SYDVKM. J was trimmed by 2 bases and V by 5 bases; bases with no gene match: 4. This CDR3 has 15 residues. The CDR3 sequence: CASSADRGAGNTIYF. CDR3 nucleotides: TGTGCCAGCAGTGCGGACAGGGGAGCTGGAAACACCATATATTTT.